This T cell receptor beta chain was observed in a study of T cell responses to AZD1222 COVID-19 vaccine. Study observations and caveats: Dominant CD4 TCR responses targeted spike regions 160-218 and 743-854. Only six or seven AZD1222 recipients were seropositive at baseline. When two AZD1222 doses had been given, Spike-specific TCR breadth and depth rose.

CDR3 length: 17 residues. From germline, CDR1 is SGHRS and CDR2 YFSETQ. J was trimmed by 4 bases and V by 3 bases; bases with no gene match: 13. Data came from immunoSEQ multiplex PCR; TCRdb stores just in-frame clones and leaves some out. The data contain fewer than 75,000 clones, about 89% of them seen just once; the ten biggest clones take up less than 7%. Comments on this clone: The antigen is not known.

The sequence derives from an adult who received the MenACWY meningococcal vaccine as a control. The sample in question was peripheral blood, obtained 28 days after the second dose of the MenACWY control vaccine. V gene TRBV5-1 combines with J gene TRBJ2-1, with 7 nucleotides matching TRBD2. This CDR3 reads CASSSGSSGLSYNEQFF. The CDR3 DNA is TGCGCCAGCAGCTCTGGAAGTAGCGGGTTAAGTTACAATGAGCAGTTCTTC.